This T cell receptor (beta chain) was found in a study of T-cell memory formation after mild COVID-19. Study results and limitations: Pre-infection memory contained some responding clones, which suggested that cross-reactive memory had joined.

This clonotype occurred a few times. Its antigen is as yet unknown. TCRdb reprocessed the 5' RACE reads via MiXCR and lists one record per CDR3 protein. Altogether 250,000 to 350,000 distinct CDR3 sequences are present, roughly 15% being singletons, with the ten largest covering roughly 24%. V trimming: 3 bases; J trimming: 3 bases; junction bases outside the gene matches: 13. Per germline, CDR1 LNHDA and CDR2 SQIVND (reference sequence). The CDR3 loop spans 18 amino acids. Sequencing input: PBMCs or a T cell subset sorted from them (not recorded which). This receptor was obtained from a man between 18 and 29 years old who had mild COVID-19 (a few samples of this study predate the infection). Cell type and time point are not known. The V and J genes are TRBV19 and TRBJ2-2; TRBD2 aligns across 7 bases. The CDR3: CASSIKKGLAEDTGELFF. The CDR3 DNA is TGTGCCAGTAGTATTAAGAAAGGCCTAGCGGAAGACACCGGGGAGCTGTTTTTT.